Listed below are T cell receptor beta chains from one sample, sequenced in a study of shared clonotypes between healthy human individuals. TCRdb's copy holds only in-frame clones and misses some; the assay was immunoSEQ multiplex PCR. The sample has 850,000 to 1,200,000 clones; under 80% are singletons. Sequenced input: memory CD4+ T cells sorted from blood. These receptors all stem from a man between 18 and 35 years old in good health. The CDR3 runs from the conserved cysteine through the conserved F or W.

CDR3 protein: CASSGGPGNQPQHF
J gene: TRBJ1-5
V gene: TRBV2

CDR3 protein: CASSLDRGRLNEQFF
J gene: TRBJ2-1
V gene: TRBV5-4

CDR3 protein: CASIAGGLTGELFF
J gene: TRBJ2-2
V gene: TRBV2

CDR3 protein: CARNNEQFF
J gene: TRBJ2-1
V gene: TRBV6-4

CDR3 protein: CASSENRQGRGTQYF
J gene: TRBJ2-3
V gene: TRBV2

CDR3 protein: CASSSKERNYGYTF
J gene: TRBJ1-2
V gene: TRBV11-3

CDR3 protein: CATSSRDRGRPGELFF
J gene: TRBJ2-2
V gene: TRBV15

CDR3 protein: CATSDSNQETQYF
J gene: TRBJ2-5
V gene: TRBV10-3

CDR3 protein: CASSLGGRNTGELFF
J gene: TRBJ2-2
V gene: TRBV5-1

CDR3 protein: CACFSDSYGYTF
J gene: TRBJ1-2
V gene: TRBV30

CDR3 protein: CASSPGLAAYEQYF
J gene: TRBJ2-7
V gene: TRBV5-1

CDR3 protein: CASSREHIGSLTGELFF
J gene: TRBJ2-2
V gene: TRBV14

CDR3 protein: CASSKPGLAGYTGELFF
J gene: TRBJ2-2
V gene: TRBV7-2

CDR3 protein: CASTRESNSPLHF
J gene: TRBJ1-6
V gene: TRBV6-1

CDR3 protein: CASSKPSQGDRWRTEAFF
J gene: TRBJ1-1
V gene: TRBV21-1

CDR3 protein: CASSYQGNTEAFF
J gene: TRBJ1-1
V gene: TRBV6-5

CDR3 protein: CASRLGTSRSPYEQYF
J gene: TRBJ2-7
V gene: TRBV12-2

CDR3 protein: CASSVGQGSHEQYF
J gene: TRBJ2-7
V gene: TRBV7-2

CDR3 protein: CAISPSGAYEQYF
J gene: TRBJ2-7
V gene: TRBV10-3

CDR3 protein: CASSATTGGTEAFF
J gene: TRBJ1-1
V gene: TRBV11-3

CDR3 protein: CAWSVAPTAAQYF
J gene: TRBJ2-3
V gene: TRBV30

CDR3 protein: CASSLGTSGTWETQYF
J gene: TRBJ2-5
V gene: TRBV5-1

CDR3 protein: CASSLGGSAGSGANVLTF
J gene: TRBJ2-6
V gene: TRBV5-1

CDR3 protein: CASSLLGTQETQYF
J gene: TRBJ2-5
V gene: TRBV27

CDR3 protein: CASSMEGAREQYF
J gene: TRBJ2-7
V gene: TRBV19

CDR3 protein: CASSPGLAGGPSEQFF
J gene: TRBJ2-1
V gene: TRBV18

CDR3 protein: CASSALAGYEQYF
J gene: TRBJ2-7
V gene: TRBV19

CDR3 protein: CASGDKGSGNTIYF
J gene: TRBJ1-3
V gene: TRBV6-1

CDR3 protein: CASTLTAANEKLFF
J gene: TRBJ1-4
V gene: TRBV5-6

CDR3 protein: CASSGQGATGELFF
J gene: TRBJ2-2
V gene: TRBV6-1

CDR3 protein: CASSLGKGGGSNQPQHF
J gene: TRBJ1-5
V gene: TRBV5-1

CDR3 protein: CASSPGQGDTEAFF
J gene: TRBJ1-1
V gene: TRBV7-9

CDR3 protein: CASSLTRLAISTEQYF
J gene: TRBJ2-7
V gene: TRBV11-2

CDR3 protein: CASSIGTERTSSSQHF
J gene: TRBJ1-5
V gene: TRBV19

CDR3 protein: CASSLVGGDPTGELFF
J gene: TRBJ2-2
V gene: TRBV7-7

CDR3 protein: CARSPDRTSYEQYF
J gene: TRBJ2-7
V gene: TRBV5-3

CDR3 protein: CASSLSTGVGNEQFF
J gene: TRBJ2-1
V gene: TRBV5-1

CDR3 protein: CASSFTQGSGTEAFF
J gene: TRBJ1-1
V gene: TRBV7-9

CDR3 protein: CASSYTDRANYGYTF
J gene: TRBJ1-2
V gene: TRBV5-1

CDR3 protein: CASSFGRLNTEAFF
J gene: TRBJ1-1
V gene: TRBV5-6

CDR3 protein: CAWSVLIGTGNEKLFF
J gene: TRBJ1-4
V gene: TRBV30

CDR3 protein: CASSVQISGGQETQYF
J gene: TRBJ2-5
V gene: TRBV9

CDR3 protein: CASSMTSGTNYGYTF
J gene: TRBJ1-2
V gene: TRBV19

CDR3 protein: CASSPQTGGGFRDGYTF
J gene: TRBJ1-2
V gene: TRBV7-2

CDR3 protein: CASSSGTGRTGANVLTF
J gene: TRBJ2-6
V gene: TRBV5-4

CDR3 protein: CASGRTGGMETQYF
J gene: TRBJ2-5
V gene: TRBV5-1